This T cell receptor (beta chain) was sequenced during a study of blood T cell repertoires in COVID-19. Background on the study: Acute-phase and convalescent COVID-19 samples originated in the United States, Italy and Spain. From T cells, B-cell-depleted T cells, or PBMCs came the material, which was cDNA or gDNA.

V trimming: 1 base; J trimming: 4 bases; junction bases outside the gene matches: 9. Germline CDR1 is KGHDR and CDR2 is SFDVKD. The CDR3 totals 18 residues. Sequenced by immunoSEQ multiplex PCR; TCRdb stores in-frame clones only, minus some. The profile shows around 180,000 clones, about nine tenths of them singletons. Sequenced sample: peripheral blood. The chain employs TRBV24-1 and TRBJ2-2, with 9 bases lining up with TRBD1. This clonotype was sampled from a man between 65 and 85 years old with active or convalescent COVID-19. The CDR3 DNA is TGTGCCACCAGTGATTTAGTTACGGGACAGGGTATCACCGGGGAGCTGTTTTTT. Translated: CATSDLVTGQGITGELFF.